The TCR beta chain under discussion was sequenced for a study of blood T cell repertoires in COVID-19. Study information: COVID-19 samples from acute and convalescent phases originated in the United States, Italy and Spain. PBMCs, B-cell-depleted T cells, or T cells provided the cDNA or gDNA that made up the material.

Per the study methods: Scientists estimated how many nucleated cells there were by amplifying reference gene primers. Data came from immunoSEQ multiplex PCR; TCRdb stores just in-frame clones and leaves some out. Clonal size and the V and J genes are those of that table, whereas D and trimming came from the DNA. The sample consists of around 62,000 clones, 75% to 90% of them appearing once. Trimming left V 5 bases short and J 0 bases short, with 17 bases between. The CDR3 covers 17 residues. Germline V gene data show CDR1 as SNHLY and CDR2 as FYNNEI. This sequence originates from a man in his fifties or sixties with acute or convalescent COVID-19. The sample consisted of peripheral blood. The chain links TRBV2 to TRBJ1-3, with D possibly TRBD1 on 6 matching bases. The CDR3 region has the DNA TGTGCCAGCAGTTCCGGGACACCGCCTTCCTCTGGAAACACCATATATTTT. This codes for CASSSGTPPSSGNTIYF.